The clone carrying this T cell receptor beta chain has a handful of counts. The germline V gene has CDR1 SGHAT and CDR2 FQNNGV. The V end was cut by 3 bases, the J end by 8 bases, with 13 bases between. The CDR3 spans 13 residues. The entry originates in a study of CD4 and CD8 cells across lung adenocarcinoma regions. Localized lung adenocarcinoma, a non-small cell lung cancer, affected the donors. TCRdb recomputed calls from the PCR reads with MiXCR, one row per CDR3 protein. The sample holds 6,100 or so distinct CDR3 sequences; around 50% are singletons and the top ten take about 31%. The source of this sequence is a female donor with lung adenocarcinoma. The CD4 and CD8 labels of this study may be unreliable. Sequenced sample: CD4+ T cells from the center of a lung tumor. The chain couples TRBV11-2 to TRBJ1-2; a possible D gene is TRBD1 (6 bases). CDR3 amino acids: CASSLGEGGGYTF. CDR3 sequence (DNA): TGTGCCAGCAGCTTGGGAGAAGGGGGAGGCTACACCTTC.